This T cell receptor beta chain was sequenced for a study of early T cells in non-severe SARS-CoV-2 infection (dated by TCRdb to the early 2020s). Notes on the research overall: Bulk RNA from unsorted whole blood was used for TCR sequencing, so alpha and beta chains could not be paired. Findings and caveats that apply to the study as a whole: VDJdb matching was skewed toward anti-spike CD8 responses, so virus-specific expansions were likely underestimated and private and CD4 specificities were missed.

The study was a case-control design nested within a healthcare worker cohort in London, UK, with weekly nasopharyngeal swab PCR tests and blood sampling. Healthcare workers were recruited during the week of the UK lockdown, between 23 and 31 March 2020, and followed weekly for up to about 15 weeks. Libraries came from 5' RACE. The sequencer was a NextSeq 500. To correct for sequencing error and PCR bias, the TCR library protocol tagged individual cDNA molecules with unique molecular identifiers. Both TCR alpha and beta chains were sequenced, and tight co-correlation was observed between alpha and beta sequence abundances in each sample. Per the original workflow: V gene, J gene and CDR3 annotation of TCR sequences was performed with Decombinator V4. TCRs were defined as expanded if a significant change between any two time points was detected under a Poisson model with p below 0.0001. Abundances of TCRs were expressed as counts per million after normalisation to the total number of TCRs sequenced in each sample. MAIT TCRs were defined by TRAV1-2 paired with TRAJ12, TRAJ20 or TRAJ33, and iNKT TCRs by TRAV10 paired with TRAJ18. VDJdb, accessed on 1 November 2021, was searched for TCRs annotated for CMV, EBV and SARS-CoV-2, and TCRs annotated for more than one antigen were excluded. Starting from the raw public reads, TCRdb applied fastp trimming at Q25, assembled clones with MiXCR and retained in-frame beta chains. Identical CDR3 proteins give one entry, which carries the most common genes and DNA. TCRdb, not the authors, supplied the V and J calls. This sample holds just over 25,000 distinct CDR3 sequences; about 4.5% were observed only once. Clones ranked in the top ten supply approximately 10% of the sample.

V is cut by 7 bases and J by 10 bases, and the space between the germline ends is 18 bases. CDR1 and CDR2 (SGHRS, YFSETQ) derive from the germline V gene. The CDR3 covers 13 residues, taking in both the cysteine and the phenylalanine. Only the CDR3 DNA is retained, 39 bases long and in frame from the first base. A few counts support this clonotype. It lacks a known antigen. Base-call qualities are not available, and no considerably larger clone is one nucleotide away. In this chain, TRBV5-1 is recombined with TRBJ2-1; no D segment can be confidently identified. This receptor was obtained from an adult who was a healthcare worker with PCR-confirmed SARS-CoV-2 infection or an uninfected control (not recorded which). Sequencing was performed on whole blood. The DNA is as follows: TGCGCCAGCTCCCCTTCGGGTGCGTGGGAGCAGTTCTTC. Translated, this gives CASSPSGAWEQFF.